These 10 T cell receptor beta chains share one sample of origin, sequenced in a study of blood T cell repertoires in COVID-19. Here immunoSEQ multiplex PCR was the method, and the copy in TCRdb shows in-frame clones only, minus some. The table includes 150,000 to 200,000 clones, roughly nine tenths detected once. The sequencing input was peripheral blood. The source is a man aged 18 to 29 who had recovered from COVID-19.

With regard to this clone: One junction end disagrees with the germline gene, perhaps due to a read error. The chain has TRBV2 and TRBJ1-5, with D unresolved. CDR3 size: 13 residues. Germline-derived CDR1 and CDR2 are SNHLY and FYNNEI. The CDR3 nucleotides read TGTGCCAGCAGTGAAGGGAGTATCCCTCCCCCGCATTTT. It codes for CASSEGSIPPPHF.

The J gene is TRBJ2-3, the V gene TRBV6-5; TRBD1 aligns across 9 bases. The CDR3 is 13 residues long. Germline V lookup: CDR1 MNHEY, CDR2 SVGAGI. V was pared by 7 bases and J by 5 bases, with 4 bases of the junction left unmatched. The CDR3 nucleotides read TGTGCCAGCAATACAGGGGGCGTAGATACGCAGTATTTT. Encoded protein: CASNTGGVDTQYF.

V usage is TRBV28 and J usage is TRBJ2-3; D uncertain. Looked up from germline, CDR1 is MDHEN and CDR2 is SYDVKM. Between the trimmed V and J ends, which lost 1 base and 4 bases, there was a span of 3 bases. There are 12 residues in the CDR3. The CDR3 protein is CASSLFSDTQYF. The CDR3 region has the DNA TGTGCCAGCAGTTTATTCTCAGATACGCAGTATTTT.

V usage is TRBV7-3 and J usage is TRBJ2-1; a possible D gene is TRBD2 (6 bases). The germline CDR1 and CDR2 sequences are SGHTA and FQGTGA. The CDR3 consists of 13 residues. V was trimmed by 0 bases and J by 12 bases, leaving 12 bases between them. CDR3 residues: CASSLTGNGGQFF. CDR3 nucleotide sequence: TGTGCCAGCAGCTTAACGGGCAACGGGGGGCAGTTCTTC.

CDR3 protein: CASSPGQGGTFEQYF. The CDR3 region has the DNA TGCGCCAGCAGCCCGGGACAGGGGGGTACCTTTGAGCAGTACTTC. The chain uses TRBV4-1 and TRBJ2-7; 11 nucleotides line up with TRBD1. This CDR3 contains 15 residues. V trimming: 4 bases; J trimming: 7 bases; junction bases outside the gene matches: 9. The germline CDR1 and CDR2 sequences are MGHRA and YSYEKL.

The CDR3 spells CATSSGRHNEQFF. In DNA form, the CDR3 reads TGTGCCACCTCTAGCGGGAGACACAATGAGCAGTTCTTC. The V and J genes are TRBV27 and TRBJ2-1; TRBD2 matches 10 bases. The CDR3 extends over 13 amino acids. Germline assignment: CDR1 MNHEY and CDR2 SMNVEV (reference sequence). The V and J ends lost 10 bases and 5 bases, in that order; junction bases with no gene match: 5.

The J gene is TRBJ2-1, the V gene TRBV27; TRBD2 agrees at 10 bases. Trimming removed 3 bases from V and 9 bases from J; junction bases left unmatched: 5. From germline, CDR1 is MNHEY and CDR2 SMNVEV (reference sequence). The CDR3 extends over 14 amino acids. CDR3 loop: CASSFGLAGAEQFF. Here the CDR3 DNA reads TGTGCCAGCAGTTTCGGTCTAGCGGGAGCTGAGCAGTTCTTC.

The chain has TRBV6-5 and TRBJ2-7, with TRBD2 matching 10 bases. J lost 5 bases, V lost 5 bases, and 9 bases had no gene match. The germline CDR1 and CDR2 sequences are MNHEY and SVGAGI. This CDR3 has 15 residues. The CDR3 spells CASSLRLAGEHEQYF. In DNA form, the CDR3 reads TGTGCCAGCAGTCTCCGTCTAGCGGGAGAACACGAGCAGTACTTC.

The chain uses TRBV7-9 and TRBJ1-1; D may be TRBD1 (6 bases). The germline CDR1 and CDR2 sequences are SEHNR and FQNEAQ (reference sequence). The length of the CDR3 is 15 residues. Trimming cost V 5 bases and J 0 bases, with 13 bases left between them. The CDR3 loop reads CASSHLGGMNTEAFF. For the CDR3, the DNA is TGTGCCAGCAGCCATTTAGGGGGAATGAACACTGAAGCTTTCTTT. Variable domain in full (rest from reference TRBV7-9 and TRBJ1-1): DTGVSQNPRHKITKRGQNVTFRCDPISEHNRLYWYRQTLGQGPEFLTYFQNEAQLEKSRLLSDRFSAERPKGSFSTLEIQRTEQGDSAMYLCASSHLGGMNTEAFFGQGTRLTVV.

J is TRBJ2-1 and V is TRBV15, with 16 bases fitting TRBD2. Germline values: CDR1 LNHNV, CDR2 YYDKDF (reference sequence). The CDR3 has 17 amino acids. V shed 3 bases, J shed 8 bases, and the junction held 7 bases outside the gene matches. The CDR3 bases are TGTGCCACCAGCAGGGGACTAGCGGGAGGGCAGAGTGATGAGCAGTTCTTC. Translation: CATSRGLAGGQSDEQFF.